Following are 7 T cell receptor beta chains from one sample sequenced in a study of blood T cell repertoires in COVID-19. Sequencing was performed with immunoSEQ multiplex PCR; in TCRdb, only in-frame clones are kept and a portion is missing. The sample lists more than 40,000 clones, 70% to 90% occurring once. The sequencing sample was made of peripheral blood. These receptors were obtained from a human donor in a cohort sampled during active COVID-19. The donor label of this sample is uncertain.

The chain has TRBV5-5 and TRBJ2-7, with 7 bases aligning to TRBD2. V lost 4 bases, J lost 5 bases, and 6 bases stayed unmatched. This CDR3 region has 13 residues. CDR1 is SGHKS, CDR2 YYEKEE, per germline (reference sequence). DNA for the CDR3: TGTGCCAGCAGCCTTCTGGGGGGGGACGAGCAGTACTTC. Its protein is CASSLLGGDEQYF.

V and J are TRBV7-2 and TRBJ2-5; TRBD2 matches at 13 bases. Per the germline V gene, CDR1 is SGHTA and CDR2 is FQGNSA. Trimming took 5 bases from V and 1 from J; bases not matched to a gene: 7. This CDR3 has 17 amino acids. The CDR3 region has the DNA TGTGCCAGCAGCCCGAGCCGACTAGCGGGGGGCCAAGAGACCCAGTACTTC. Translating gives CASSPSRLAGGQETQYF.

The J gene is TRBJ2-3, the V gene TRBV19, with 12 positions matching TRBD2. This CDR3 has 18 residues. The germline CDR1 and CDR2 sequences are LNHDA and SQIVND (reference sequence). Trimming removed 2 bases from V and 8 bases from J; junction bases left unmatched: 14. CDR3 coding DNA: TGTGCCAGTAGTATACTATCGACTAGCGGGGGCCCATCAGGTACGCAGTATTTT. Protein sequence: CASSILSTSGGPSGTQYF. Combining the CDR3 with reference TRBV19 and TRBJ2-3 gives the whole variable domain DGGITQSPKYLFRKEGQNVTLSCEQNLNHDAMYWYRQDPGQGLRLIYYSQIVNDFQKGDIAEGYSVSREKKESFPLTVTSAQKNPTAFYLCASSILSTSGGPSGTQYFGPGTRLTVL.

The rearrangement links TRBV7-2 to TRBJ1-3, with D perhaps matching TRBD1 (5 bases). The ends were cut back, 3 bases at V and 1 base at J, with 10 bases in the middle. The CDR3 is made up of 15 amino acids. Germline loops: CDR1 SGHTA, CDR2 FQGNSA. CDR3 DNA: TGTGCCAGCAGCTTCATTGGGACTTCTGGAAACACCATATATTTT. Protein: CASSFIGTSGNTIYF.

The chain couples TRBV28 to TRBJ1-2; D may be TRBD1 (6 bases). CDR1 and CDR2 (germline): MDHEN, SYDVKM. With 4 bases removed from V and 0 bases from J, the gap between germline ends came to 12 bases. The CDR3 covers 15 residues. As DNA, the CDR3 is TGTGCCAGCAGTTCCGGACAGAGTACTAACTATGGCTACACCTTC. Protein product: CASSSGQSTNYGYTF.

This clone was seen a single time. The chain carries TRBV30 and TRBJ2-7; a possible D gene is TRBD2 (5 bases). In germline, CDR1 is GTSNPN, CDR2 SVGIG (reference sequence). The ends were cut back, 1 base at V and 4 bases at J, with 11 bases in the middle. The CDR3 has 13 residues. The CDR3 protein is CAWSGVSGYEQYF. As DNA, the CDR3 is TGTGCCTGGAGTGGTGTATCGGGGTACGAGCAGTACTTC.

The V and J genes are TRBV5-5 and TRBJ1-1; no clear D. V was trimmed by 2 bases and J by 0 bases, leaving 14 bases between them. Germline lookup yields CDR1 SGHKS and CDR2 YYEKEE (reference sequence). The CDR3 is 16 residues long. CDR3 nucleotides: TGTGCCAGCAGCTTCTCAGGCTCAGCTCTGAACACTGAAGCTTTCTTT. This encodes CASSFSGSALNTEAFF.